The 8 T cell receptor beta chains below were found in one sample sequenced in a study of T cell responses to AZD1222 COVID-19 vaccine. Clones were sequenced by immunoSEQ multiplex PCR, and TCRdb holds only the in-frame ones, with some missing. Among about 77,000 clones listed, 92% were seen once. The sequencing here drew on peripheral blood, taken 28 days after the second AZD1222 dose. These receptors were obtained from an adult who received the AZD1222 COVID-19 vaccine.

This chain connects TRBV4-2 to TRBJ1-4; D is ambiguous. This CDR3 is built from 13 residues. V was trimmed by 0 bases and J by 8 bases, leaving 7 bases between them. The germline gives CDR1 LGHNA, CDR2 YNFKEQ. DNA of the CDR3: TGTGCCAGCAGCCAAGATCGCGGCGAAAAACTGTTTTTT. The encoded protein is CASSQDRGEKLFF.

The gene calls are TRBV15 and TRBJ1-2; D not resolved. V gave up 0 bases and J gave up 8 bases, with 10 bases separating them. The CDR3 extends over 13 amino acids. The germline V gene encodes CDR1 LNHNV and CDR2 YYDKDF (reference sequence). The CDR3 DNA reads TGTGCCACCAGCAGAGATAGAATGCAGGGCTACACCTTC. Amino acid sequence: CATSRDRMQGYTF.

The V call is TRBV20-1, the J call TRBJ1-4, with D unclear. Looked up from germline, CDR1 is DFQATT and CDR2 is SNEGSKA (reference sequence). The CDR3 covers 15 residues. Deletions cut 3 bases from V and 4 bases from J, with 15 bases between. CDR3 amino acids: CSASSPGANNEKLFF. Here the CDR3 DNA reads TGCAGTGCTAGTAGTCCGGGCGCTAATAATGAAAAACTGTTTTTT.

V is TRBV4-1 and J is TRBJ2-4, with a tentative D call TRBD1 (5 bases). CDR1 and CDR2 from the germline V gene are MGHRA and YSYEKL. The germline V and J ends were trimmed by 3 bases and 0 bases, with 18 bases remaining between them. The CDR3 runs to 18 residues. Written as DNA, the CDR3 is TGCGCCAGCAGCCAGGGAACCCAGGGCCCGCTAGCCAAAAACATTCAGTACTTC. Amino acid sequence: CASSQGTQGPLAKNIQYF.

CDR3 sequence (DNA): TGCGCCAGCACCCCGGGGGGCCCCTCCTACGAGCAGTACTTC. This gives the protein CASTPGGPSYEQYF. This chain links TRBV10-2 with TRBJ2-7; possibly TRBD2 for D (7 bases). Germline V lookup: CDR1 WSHSY, CDR2 SAAADI. V was shortened by 7 bases and J by 0 bases, with 13 bases between the two germline ends. The CDR3 covers 14 residues.

The rearrangement joins TRBV11-2 to TRBJ2-3, with 8 bases identical to TRBD2. V lost 3 bases to trimming and J lost 0 bases; unmatched junction nucleotides: 5. The length of the CDR3 is 16 residues. The germline V gene encodes CDR1 SGHAT and CDR2 FQNNGV. DNA for the CDR3: TGTGCCAGCAGCTTCTTCGGGGGGGTAAGCACAGATACGCAGTATTTT. This translates into CASSFFGGVSTDTQYF.

This rearrangement joins TRBV6-5 to TRBJ2-7; D may be TRBD1 (6 bases). Germline CDR1 reads MNHEY; CDR2 reads SVGAGI. Trimming removed 2 bases from V and 2 bases from J, with 10 bases in between. The CDR3 totals 14 residues. CDR3 bases: TGTGCCAGCAGTTACGAGACAGGAGCCTACGAGCAGTACTTC. It specifies CASSYETGAYEQYF.

The V gene is TRBV3-1 (or the pseudogene TRBV3-2), the J gene TRBJ1-1; no clear D gene. CDR1 and CDR2 from the germline V gene are LGHDT and YNNKEL (reference sequence). The CDR3 is made up of 13 amino acids. Trimming took 7 bases from V and 3 from J, leaving 12 bases between them. CDR3 DNA sequence: TGTGCCAGCACCCCCCAAGGGTACACTGAAGCTTTCTTT. Protein product: CASTPQGYTEAFF.